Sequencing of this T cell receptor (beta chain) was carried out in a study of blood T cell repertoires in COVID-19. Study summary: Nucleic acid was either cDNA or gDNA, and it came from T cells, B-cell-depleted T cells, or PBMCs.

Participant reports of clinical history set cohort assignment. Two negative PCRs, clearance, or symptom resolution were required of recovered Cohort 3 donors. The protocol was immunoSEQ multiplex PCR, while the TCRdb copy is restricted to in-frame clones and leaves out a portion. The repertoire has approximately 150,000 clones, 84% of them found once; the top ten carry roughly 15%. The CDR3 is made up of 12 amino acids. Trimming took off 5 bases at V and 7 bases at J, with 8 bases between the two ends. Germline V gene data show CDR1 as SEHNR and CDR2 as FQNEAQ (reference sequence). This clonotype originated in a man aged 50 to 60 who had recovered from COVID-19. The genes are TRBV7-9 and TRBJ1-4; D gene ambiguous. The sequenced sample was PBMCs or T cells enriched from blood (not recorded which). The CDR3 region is CASSREGEKLFF. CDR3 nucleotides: TGTGCCAGCAGCCGGGAGGGTGAAAAACTGTTTTTT.